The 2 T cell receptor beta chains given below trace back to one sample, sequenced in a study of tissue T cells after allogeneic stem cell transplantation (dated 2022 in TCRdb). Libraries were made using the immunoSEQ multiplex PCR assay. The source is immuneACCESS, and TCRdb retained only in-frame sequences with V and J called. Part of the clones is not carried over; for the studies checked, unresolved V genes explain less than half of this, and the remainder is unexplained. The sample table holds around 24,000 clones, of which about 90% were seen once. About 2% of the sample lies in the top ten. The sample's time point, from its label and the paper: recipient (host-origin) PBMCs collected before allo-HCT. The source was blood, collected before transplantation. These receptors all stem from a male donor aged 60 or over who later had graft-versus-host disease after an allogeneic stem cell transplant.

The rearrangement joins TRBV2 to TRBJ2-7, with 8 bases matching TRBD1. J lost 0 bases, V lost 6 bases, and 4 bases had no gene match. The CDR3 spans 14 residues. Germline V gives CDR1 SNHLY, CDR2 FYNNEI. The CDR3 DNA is TGTGCCAGCAGACCCAGGGGGCACTCCTACGAGCAGTACTTC. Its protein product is CASRPRGHSYEQYF.

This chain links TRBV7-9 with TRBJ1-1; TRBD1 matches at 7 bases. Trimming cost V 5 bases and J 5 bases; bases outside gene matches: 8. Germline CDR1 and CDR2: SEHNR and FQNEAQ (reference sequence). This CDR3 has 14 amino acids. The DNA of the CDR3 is TGTGCCAGCAGCCCGACAGGGAGGGGGACTGAAGCTTTCTTT. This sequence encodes CASSPTGRGTEAFF. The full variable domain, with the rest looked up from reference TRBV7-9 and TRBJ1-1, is DTGVSQNPRHKITKRGQNVTFRCDPISEHNRLYWYRQTLGQGPEFLTYFQNEAQLEKSRLLSDRFSAERPKGSFSTLEIQRTEQGDSAMYLCASSPTGRGTEAFFGQGTRLTVV.